Each of the 17 T cell receptor beta chains below was sequenced from the same sample in a study of CD8 T cells in ankylosing spondylitis. TCRdb reprocessed the 5' RACE reads via MiXCR and lists one record per CDR3 protein. The table shows approximately 130,000 distinct CDR3 sequences, with 9.3% occurring only once. Sequenced sample: blood, either unsorted or a sorted T cell fraction (not recorded which). These receptors were taken from a male donor with ankylosing spondylitis or in good health (not recorded which).

This clonotype was seen many times. This chain uses TRBV12-3 or TRBV12-4 with TRBJ2-7; D gene ambiguous. Trimming took off 5 bases at V and 9 bases at J, with 14 bases between the two ends. The CDR3 extends over 12 amino acids. The CDR3 DNA reads TGTGCCAGCAGTCCCGACCAACCGGGGCAGTACTTC. Its translation: CASSPDQPGQYF.

This clonotype was picked up many times. V is TRBV7-9 and J is TRBJ2-1; 7 bases are shared with TRBD1. There are 14 residues in the CDR3. CDR1 is SEHNR, CDR2 FQNEAQ, per germline (reference sequence). With 2 bases clipped from V and 8 bases from J, the junction kept 6 bases outside the gene matches. This chain's CDR3 is CASSLPGQVYEQFF. CDR3 in DNA: TGTGCCAGCAGCTTACCAGGACAGGTTTATGAGCAGTTCTTC.

The chain recombines TRBV4-1 with TRBJ2-4; D is uncertain. The germline V gene encodes CDR1 MGHRA and CDR2 YSYEKL. V lost 0 bases, J lost 0 bases, and 6 bases lay in between. CDR3 length: 15 residues. The CDR3 nucleotides are TGCGCCAGCAGCCAAGAGCCACTAGCCAAAAACATTCAGTACTTC. Amino acid sequence: CASSQEPLAKNIQYF.

In its sample, this clonotype was seen many times. The V call is TRBV7-9, the J call TRBJ2-1, with D unresolved. Trimming pared 3 bases from V and 10 bases from J, leaving 10 bases between. This CDR3 comprises 12 residues. Germline assignment: CDR1 SEHNR and CDR2 FQNEAQ (reference sequence). The CDR3 sequence is CASSFFFREQFF. The CDR3 coding sequence is TGTGCCAGCAGCTTTTTTTTTCGAGAGCAGTTCTTC. Full variable domain (remainder filled in from reference TRBV7-9 and TRBJ2-1): DTGVSQNPRHKITKRGQNVTFRCDPISEHNRLYWYRQTLGQGPEFLTYFQNEAQLEKSRLLSDRFSAERPKGSFSTLEIQRTEQGDSAMYLCASSFFFREQFFGPGTRLTVL.

This clonotype showed up many times. The chain uses TRBV28 and TRBJ2-1; TRBD2 might be the D (5 bases). CDR1 is MDHEN, CDR2 SYDVKM, per germline. Trimming took off 5 bases at V and 4 bases at J, with 15 bases between the two ends. This CDR3 is 15 amino acids long. Written as DNA, the CDR3 is TGTGCCAGCAGTACCGGGAATCCAGTATACAATGAGCAGTTCTTC. Its protein product is CASSTGNPVYNEQFF.

For this clonotype: This could be a read error, since a much larger clone is one nucleotide away. V is TRBV21-1 and J is TRBJ2-6. TRBV21-1 is a known pseudogene. The CDR3 is made up of 12 amino acids. CDR3 sequence reads: CASQNGVNVLTF. The CDR3 bases are TGTGCCTCCCAGAATGGGGTCAACGTCCTGACTTTC.

V usage is TRBV11-2 and J usage is TRBJ2-2; D not resolved. Trimming stripped 2 bases from V and 1 base from J, with 14 bases between. The CDR3 totals 17 residues. Looked up from germline, CDR1 is SGHAT and CDR2 is FQNNGV. The DNA of the CDR3 is TGTGCCAGCAGCTTAAGTGTTAGGCAGGTGAACACCGGGGAGCTGTTTTTT. It specifies CASSLSVRQVNTGELFF.

Many counts were recorded for this clonotype. J is TRBJ2-2 and V is TRBV6-1; tentatively, D is TRBD2 (5 bases). Trimming took off 7 bases at V and 7 bases at J, with 16 bases between the two ends. The CDR3 consists of 14 residues. Germline V gene lookup returns CDR1 MNHNS and CDR2 SASEGT. CDR3 DNA: TGTGCCAGCACCCCAAGCGGAACTGGCGGGGAGCTGTTTTTT. It yields the protein CASTPSGTGGELFF.

V usage is TRBV7-8 and J usage is TRBJ2-5; 10 nucleotides match TRBD1. J lost 5 bases, V lost 6 bases, and 3 bases had no gene match. The CDR3 totals 13 residues. CDR1 SGHVS and CDR2 FQNEAQ come from the germline V gene. In nucleotides, the CDR3 is TGTGCCAGCAGGACAGGGGGCGCGGAGACCCAGTACTTC. Translating it yields CASRTGGAETQYF.

This clonotype was counted ten times or more. This sequence joins TRBV7-2 and TRBJ2-1; D is unresolved. Germline V gives CDR1 SGHTA, CDR2 FQGNSA. This CDR3 spans 11 amino acids. Trimming left V 7 bases short and J 6 bases short, with 7 bases between. The CDR3 spells CASTWINEQFF. The CDR3 DNA reads as TGTGCCAGCACTTGGATCAATGAGCAGTTCTTC.

This clonotype came up many times. The genes are TRBV7-3 and TRBJ2-1; TRBD2 matches 11 bases. The CDR3 has 17 residues. Germline assignment: CDR1 SGHTA and CDR2 FQGTGA. V was clipped by 5 bases and J by 0 bases; unmatched bases: 6. CDR3 amino acids: CASSLLAGGSSYNEQFF. Written as DNA, the CDR3 is TGTGCCAGCAGCCTTCTAGCGGGGGGAAGCTCCTACAATGAGCAGTTCTTC.

This clonotype was detected a few times. V usage is TRBV28 and J usage is TRBJ2-1; 7 bases agree with TRBD2. Germline CDR1 and CDR2: MDHEN and SYDVKM. V dropped 7 bases and J dropped 2; count of bases not matched to a gene: 5. The CDR3 length is 14 residues. The CDR3 sequence is CASNRLAAYNEQFF. CDR3 nucleotide sequence: TGTGCCAGCAACCGGCTAGCGGCCTACAATGAGCAGTTCTTC.

This clonotype appeared many times. J is TRBJ1-2 and V is TRBV12-3 or TRBV12-4; possibly TRBD1 for D (5 bases). The germline V and J ends were trimmed by 5 bases and 4 bases, with 11 bases remaining between them. The CDR3 is 13 residues long. The CDR3 loop reads CASSIRGGYGYTF. For the CDR3, the DNA is TGTGCCAGCAGTATAAGGGGCGGCTATGGCTACACCTTC.

The chain carries TRBV5-1 and TRBJ2-7; 9 bases map to TRBD1. The CDR3 length is 13 residues. Germline V CDR1 and CDR2: SGHRS, YFSETQ. Trimming removed 4 bases from V and 11 bases from J; junction bases left unmatched: 10. The chain's CDR3 is CASSKGTGFGEYF. DNA of the CDR3: TGCGCCAGCAGCAAAGGGACAGGGTTCGGGGAGTACTTC.

The chain combines TRBV3-1 with TRBJ2-5; D remains ambiguous. The CDR3 runs 14 residues. With 6 bases removed from V and 2 bases from J, the gap between germline ends came to 13 bases. CDR1 is LGHDT, CDR2 YNNKEL, per germline (reference sequence). The CDR3 DNA is TGTGCCAGCAGTCGATATGGAAATCAAGAGACCCAGTACTTC. It yields the protein CASSRYGNQETQYF.

This clonotype came up many times. The chain is built from TRBV29-1 and TRBJ2-6; TRBD2 aligns across 10 bases. The germline gives CDR1 SQVTM, CDR2 ANQGSEA. This CDR3 contains 16 residues. J lost 4 bases, V lost 5 bases, and 8 bases had no gene match. DNA for the CDR3: TGCAGCGTTCCGGGACTAGCGAGTTCCGGGGCCAACGTCCTGACTTTC. Its translation is CSVPGLASSGANVLTF.

This clonotype was found many times. The germline gene is not matched at one end of the junction; a read error may be the cause. V gene TRBV7-2 combines with J gene TRBJ2-7; no definite D call. Germline CDR1 reads SGHTA; CDR2 reads FQGNSA. The CDR3 covers 13 residues. This chain's CDR3 is CASSVAPFYEQYF. Written as DNA, the CDR3 is TGTGCCAGCAGCGTAGCCCCATTCTACGAGCAGTACTTC.